This TCR beta chain stems from a study of blood T cell repertoires in COVID-19. On the study more broadly: Whether acute or convalescent, the COVID-19 samples came from the United States, Italy and Spain. PBMCs, B-cell-depleted T cells, or T cells were the source of the cDNA or gDNA that made up the material.

In the authors' workflow: Amplification with reference gene primers provided the estimates of nucleated cell counts. Here immunoSEQ multiplex PCR was the method, and the copy in TCRdb shows in-frame clones only, minus some. V, J and clone size reflect that table, while D and trimming were determined from the DNA. The sample includes about 100,000 clones, approximately 92% of them seen just once. V lost 3 bases and J lost 2, with 10 bases in between. The CDR3 sequence is 14 residues long. The germline V gene has CDR1 SGHTA and CDR2 FQGNSA. This TCR was recovered from a man aged 18 to 30 with acute or convalescent COVID-19. The specimen sequenced was peripheral blood. V usage is TRBV7-2 and J usage is TRBJ2-5; possible D gene TRBD2, 6 bases. The CDR3 loop is CASSFGTFQETQYF. The CDR3 DNA reads as TGTGCCAGCAGCTTCGGGACTTTTCAAGAGACCCAGTACTTC. Full variable domain (remainder filled in from reference TRBV7-2 and TRBJ2-5): GAGVSQSPSNKVTEKGKDVELRCDPISGHTALYWYRQSLGQGLEFLIYFQGNSAPDKSGLPSDRFSAERTGGSVSTLTIQRTQQEDSAVYLCASSFGTFQETQYFGPGTRLLVL.